These 25 T cell receptor beta chains originate from one sample sequenced in a study of T cell responses to AZD1222 COVID-19 vaccine. The data were produced by immunoSEQ multiplex PCR, yet TCRdb's version contains in-frame clones alone and is incomplete. This sample has roughly 96,000 clones, with 80% to 90% found just once. The specimen was peripheral blood, collected on day 0 of AZD1222 vaccination. The receptors stem from an adult in good health.

The rearrangement links TRBV6-5 to TRBJ1-1, with TRBD1 matching over 7 bases. The CDR3 contains 15 residues. Germline lookup yields CDR1 MNHEY and CDR2 SVGAGI. Germline trimming cut 0 bases from V and 5 bases from J; bases unmatched to any gene: 6. The CDR3: CASSYSSSGGTEAFF. Here the CDR3 DNA reads TGTGCCAGCAGTTACTCGAGCTCAGGGGGAACTGAAGCTTTCTTT.

V usage is TRBV2 and J usage is TRBJ2-7, with 10 bases lining up with TRBD1. Germline V lookup: CDR1 SNHLY, CDR2 FYNNEI. There are 16 residues in the CDR3. J gave up 2 bases and V 7 bases, and 11 bases lay outside the gene matches. Here the CDR3 DNA reads TGTGCCAGCATCTCCCCTGGGACAGGGGCCCCCTACGAGCAGTACTTC. Its protein product is CASISPGTGAPYEQYF.

This clone turned up a few times. V usage is TRBV6-6 and J usage is TRBJ1-5, with a weak D call TRBD1 (5 bases). CDR1 is MNHNY, CDR2 SVGAGI, per germline (reference sequence). Trimming pared 5 bases from V and 0 bases from J, leaving 20 bases between. The CDR3 has 18 residues. The CDR3 DNA follows: TGTGCCAGCAGTCACGCGACATTGGGGGGGATTAGCAATCAGCCCCAGCATTTT. It yields the protein CASSHATLGGISNQPQHF.

This sequence joins TRBV13 and TRBJ1-5; no clear D. V lost 0 bases, J lost 2 bases, and 8 bases lay in between. From germline, CDR1 is PRHDT and CDR2 FYEKMQ (reference sequence). CDR3 length: 15 amino acids. DNA of the CDR3: TGTGCCAGCAGCTTAGGGGTTGGGGGCAATCAGCCCCAGCATTTT. Amino acids: CASSLGVGGNQPQHF.

The CDR3 sequence: CASSPGAPDYTF. The CDR3 nucleotides are TGTGCCAGCTCACCGGGTGCGCCTGACTACACCTTC. This chain connects TRBV18 to TRBJ1-2; D is uncertain. The V and J ends lost 3 bases and 10 bases respectively, with 12 bases between them. In germline, CDR1 is KGHSH, CDR2 LQKENI. The CDR3 has 12 residues.

The chain has TRBV30 and TRBJ1-2; no definite D call. This CDR3 spans 17 amino acids. The V and J ends lost 2 bases and 2 bases respectively, with 21 bases between them. Looked up from germline, CDR1 is GTSNPN and CDR2 is SVGIG (reference sequence). The DNA for the CDR3 is TGTGCCTGGAGTCAGTTATCCGGGTCCTCTACGAACTATGGCTACACCTTC. Translation gives CAWSQLSGSSTNYGYTF.

The chain has TRBV27 and TRBJ1-2; 8 nucleotides match TRBD1. Germline trimming cut 3 bases from V and 13 bases from J; bases unmatched to any gene: 10. Germline V gives CDR1 MNHEY, CDR2 SMNVEV (reference sequence). The CDR3 is 13 amino acids. The CDR3 region has the DNA TGTGCCAGCAGTTTTGAAGGCAGGGGGCGCTTCACCTTC. It is translated as CASSFEGRGRFTF.

Here the CDR3 reads CASSESTGYRNTIYF. The CDR3 nucleotides read TGTGCCAGCAGTGAATCGACAGGTTACAGAAACACCATATATTTT. The chain uses TRBV2 and TRBJ1-3; D is perhaps TRBD1 (6 bases). Per germline, CDR1 SNHLY and CDR2 FYNNEI. The CDR3 is made up of 15 amino acids. The V and J ends lost 2 bases and 5 bases respectively, with 13 bases between them.

The J gene is TRBJ2-3, the V gene TRBV6-6; the D is unclear. From germline, CDR1 is MNHNY and CDR2 SVGAGI (reference sequence). The V end was cut by 1 base, the J end by 0 bases, with 8 bases between. This CDR3 is built from 15 residues. For the CDR3, the DNA is TGTGCCAGCAGTTACTTCCAGGCTAGCACAGATACGCAGTATTTT. Translating it yields CASSYFQASTDTQYF.

This chain uses TRBV14 with TRBJ2-2; D is unclear. V was pared by 0 bases and J by 1 base, with 12 bases between. Germline V gene lookup returns CDR1 SGHDN and CDR2 FVKESK. The length of the CDR3 is 17 residues. The CDR3 spells CASSQDLHAVNTGELFF. The CDR3 region has the DNA TGTGCCAGCAGCCAAGACCTCCATGCAGTGAACACCGGGGAGCTGTTTTTT. The complete variable domain, with remaining parts taken from reference TRBV14 and TRBJ2-2, reads EAGVTQFPSHSVIEKGQTVTLRCDPISGHDNLYWYRRVMGKEIKFLLHFVKESKQDESGMPNNRFLAERTGGTYSTLKVQPAELEDSGVYFCASSQDLHAVNTGELFFGEGSRLTVL.

To note about this clone: Other DNA sequences in the sample encode the same CDR3. The chain couples TRBV29-1 to TRBJ1-1; D not certain. This CDR3 is built from 10 residues. V gave up 7 bases and J gave up 5 bases, with 8 bases separating them. Per the germline V gene, CDR1 is SQVTM and CDR2 is ANQGSEA. CDR3 loop: CSAGRTEAFF. CDR3 nucleotides: TGCAGCGCAGGTAGGACTGAAGCTTTCTTT.

This clone showed up just a few times. V usage is TRBV5-4 and J usage is TRBJ1-1; D might be TRBD1 (5 bases). Looked up from germline, CDR1 is SGHNT and CDR2 is YYREEE (reference sequence). Between the trimmed V and J ends, which lost 5 bases and 3 bases, there was a span of 14 bases. CDR3 length: 14 residues. The CDR3 nucleotides read TGTGCCAGCAGACCCGGGGGGGGGTACACTGAAGCTTTCTTT. It yields the protein CASRPGGGYTEAFF. Based on the CDR3 plus reference TRBV5-4 and TRBJ1-1, the full variable domain is ETGVTQSPTHLIKTRGQQVTLRCSSQSGHNTVSWYQQALGQGPQFIFQYYREEENGRGNFPPRFSGLQFPNYSSELNVNALELDDSALYLCASRPGGGYTEAFFGQGTRLTVV.

This sequence joins TRBV12-3 or TRBV12-4 and TRBJ2-5, with D maybe TRBD2 (6 bases). This CDR3 is built from 13 residues. The V end lost 4 bases, the J end lost 1 base, and 7 bases lay between the germline ends. In DNA, the CDR3 is TGTGCCAGCAGTTGGACTATCCAAGAGACCCAGTACTTC. The encoded protein is CASSWTIQETQYF.

In this sample, this clone turned up a few times. DNA for the CDR3: TGTGCCACCAGTGATTTGGGTTACACTGAAGCTTTCTTT. This sequence encodes CATSDLGYTEAFF. The rearrangement joins TRBV24-1 to TRBJ1-1; D not certain. V dropped 0 bases and J dropped 3 bases, with 4 bases sitting between them. This CDR3 has 13 amino acids. Germline CDR1 reads KGHDR; CDR2 reads SFDVKD.

The V gene is TRBV5-1, the J gene TRBJ1-6; TRBD1 aligns across 9 bases. Trimming cost V 4 bases and J 4 bases; bases outside gene matches: 15. The CDR3 runs to 19 residues. CDR1 is SGHRS, CDR2 YFSETQ, per germline. CDR3 protein: CASSPGLTGGQGYNSPLHF. The CDR3 nucleotides read TGCGCCAGCAGCCCTGGCTTGACAGGGGGGCAAGGGTATAATTCACCCCTCCACTTT.

This clone occurred a few times. The J gene is TRBJ1-3, the V gene TRBV30; maybe TRBD1 (6 bases). Trimming removed 3 bases from V and 0 bases from J, with 9 bases in between. The CDR3 loop spans 14 amino acids. From germline, CDR1 is GTSNPN and CDR2 SVGIG (reference sequence). CDR3 DNA sequence: TGTGCCTGGAGCCAGACAGGCTCTGGAAACACCATATATTTT. Translation: CAWSQTGSGNTIYF.

The gene calls are TRBV19 and TRBJ1-1; weak D call: TRBD1 (6 bases). Germline lookup yields CDR1 LNHDA and CDR2 SQIVND (reference sequence). CDR3 length: 16 residues. With 3 bases removed from V and 4 bases from J, the gap between germline ends came to 18 bases. DNA of the CDR3: TGTGCCAGTAGTATTTTACCCGGGATAGGGGGCACTGAAGCTTTCTTT. The encoded protein is CASSILPGIGGTEAFF. Combining the CDR3 with reference TRBV19 and TRBJ1-1 gives the whole variable domain DGGITQSPKYLFRKEGQNVTLSCEQNLNHDAMYWYRQDPGQGLRLIYYSQIVNDFQKGDIAEGYSVSREKKESFPLTVTSAQKNPTAFYLCASSILPGIGGTEAFFGQGTRLTVV.

The chain recombines TRBV9 with TRBJ1-4, with a possible D match to TRBD1 (5 bases). The CDR3 totals 18 residues. Between the trimmed V and J ends, which lost 1 base and 3 bases, there was a span of 19 bases. Germline lookup yields CDR1 SGDLS and CDR2 YYNGEE. The CDR3 DNA reads as TGTGCCAGCAGCGTACGGGACCCCGGCCGGATCCCTAATGAAAAACTGTTTTTT. Protein: CASSVRDPGRIPNEKLFF.

The J gene is TRBJ1-2, the V gene TRBV10-3; maybe TRBD1 (5 bases). Per the germline V gene, CDR1 is ENHRY and CDR2 is SYGVKD. This CDR3 region has 12 residues. V lost 10 bases and J 2 bases, leaving 11 bases between the germline ends. CDR3 amino acids: CATGTANYGYTF. The DNA of the CDR3 is TGTGCCACCGGGACGGCAAACTATGGCTACACCTTC.

There are a few counts of this clone. The chain is built from TRBV5-5 and TRBJ1-4; weak D call: TRBD1 (5 bases). The CDR3 totals 14 residues. Germline CDR1 reads SGHKS; CDR2 reads YYEKEE (reference sequence). Trimming took 4 bases from V and 6 from J, leaving 13 bases between them. CDR3 loop: CASSPRRGDEKLFF. CDR3 in DNA: TGTGCCAGCAGCCCCCGACGGGGGGATGAAAAACTGTTTTTT.

V and J are TRBV7-9 and TRBJ2-2; the D call may be TRBD1 or TRBD2 (5 bases each). The CDR3 is made up of 16 amino acids. V lost 5 bases and J 6 bases, leaving 19 bases between the germline ends. The germline CDR1 and CDR2 sequences are SEHNR and FQNEAQ (reference sequence). The CDR3 bases are TGTGCCAGCAGCGTCCCCTTAGAGGGGTCCGCCGGGGAGCTGTTTTTT. Amino acid sequence: CASSVPLEGSAGELFF.

This chain links TRBV6-5 with TRBJ2-4, with 10 bases identical to TRBD2. This CDR3 has 16 residues. With V trimmed by 2 bases and J by 3 bases, 4 bases remained unmatched. Germline loops: CDR1 MNHEY, CDR2 SVGAGI. CDR3 sequence: CASSYKAGGIKNIQYF. CDR3 in DNA: TGTGCCAGCAGTTACAAAGCGGGGGGGATCAAAAACATTCAGTACTTC.

As for this clone: This specimen includes other DNA sequences encoding the same CDR3. CDR3 in amino acids: CASSLRGTYGYTF. The CDR3 nucleotides are TGTGCCAGCAGTTTACGGGGGACCTATGGCTACACCTTC. This sequence joins TRBV27 and TRBJ1-2, with D perhaps TRBD1 (5 bases). The germline V gene encodes CDR1 MNHEY and CDR2 SMNVEV (reference sequence). This CDR3 is built from 13 residues. V was shortened by 2 bases and J by 4 bases, with 8 bases between the two germline ends.

The genes are TRBV2 and TRBJ2-3, with D possibly TRBD1 on 5 matching bases. The V end was cut by 9 bases, the J end by 2 bases, with 21 bases between. The CDR3 totals 16 residues. The germline gives CDR1 SNHLY, CDR2 FYNNEI. CDR3: CASLGRVLGVTDTQYF. In DNA form, the CDR3 reads TGTGCCAGTCTTGGCAGGGTATTAGGGGTCACAGATACGCAGTATTTT.

The chain employs TRBV6-4 and TRBJ2-3; 16 bases agree with TRBD2. The J segment lost 0 bases and the V segment lost 6 bases, leaving 6 bases of the junction unmatched. Germline V gene lookup returns CDR1 MRHNA and CDR2 SNTAGT. CDR3 size: 18 residues. The CDR3 loop reads CASSSGTSGGASTDTQYF. CDR3 bases: TGTGCCAGCAGCTCCGGGACTAGCGGGGGGGCTAGCACAGATACGCAGTATTTT.